These 13 T cell receptor beta chains were all obtained from the same sample, sequenced in a study of cytomegalovirus exposure and HLA in healthy donors. 13 Jbeta primers and 60 Vbeta primers were used for the PCR. Only in-frame clones appear in the TCRdb table, and some are missing; sequencing was by immunoSEQ multiplex PCR. The repertoire table contains about 43,000 clones. Source material: PBMCs. The receptor source for this set is a woman younger than 45 in good health and CMV-seronegative.

This rearrangement joins TRBV7-9 to TRBJ2-1; the match to TRBD2 covers 15 bases. CDR1 and CDR2 (germline): SEHNR, FQNEAQ (reference sequence). With V trimmed by 2 bases and J by 7 bases, 6 bases remained unmatched. This CDR3 region has 17 residues. CDR3: CASSLLRTSGRENEQFF. The CDR3 coding sequence is TGTGCCAGCAGCTTACTCCGGACTAGCGGGAGGGAAAATGAGCAGTTCTTC.

CDR3 protein: CASSLSSGYEQYF. The CDR3 coding sequence is TGTGCCAGCAGTTTATCAAGCGGCTACGAGCAGTACTTC. This chain joins TRBV27 and TRBJ2-7, with D tentatively TRBD2 (5 bases). V lost 0 bases and J 3 bases, leaving 6 bases between the germline ends. The CDR3 consists of 13 residues. CDR1 is MNHEY and CDR2 is SMNVEV in the germline V gene (reference sequence).

The chain recombines TRBV6-5 with TRBJ1-1; a possible D gene is TRBD1 (5 bases). Germline V gene lookup returns CDR1 MNHEY and CDR2 SVGAGI. V was trimmed by 2 bases and J by 4 bases, leaving 14 bases between them. The CDR3 is 15 amino acids. The CDR3 nucleotides read TGTGCCAGCAGTTACATTCAGGGCCCAGTCACTGAAGCTTTCTTT. Its translation is CASSYIQGPVTEAFF.

This chain links TRBV5-8 with TRBJ2-7; no definite D call. This CDR3 region has 10 residues. V lost 6 bases and J lost 4, with 5 bases in between. The germline gives CDR1 SGHTS, CDR2 YDEGEE. The chain's CDR3 is CASNYYEQYF. The CDR3, as DNA: TGTGCCAGCAACTATTACGAGCAGTACTTC.

The V and J genes are TRBV19 and TRBJ2-7, with TRBD1 matching over 9 bases. The CDR3 spans 15 residues. With 7 bases clipped from V and 0 bases from J, the junction kept 7 bases outside the gene matches. The germline gives CDR1 LNHDA, CDR2 SQIVND (reference sequence). As DNA, the CDR3 is TGTGCCAGTACCCCCGGGACAGGGAGCTCCTACGAGCAGTACTTC. Encoded protein: CASTPGTGSSYEQYF.

The genes are TRBV9 and TRBJ2-1, with TRBD2 identical over 7 bases. Germline V gene data show CDR1 as SGDLS and CDR2 as YYNGEE. CDR3 size: 14 residues. The V segment lost 0 bases and the J segment 8 bases; nucleotides outside the gene matches: 5. This CDR3 is CASSVDGLVDEQFF. DNA for the CDR3: TGTGCCAGCAGCGTAGACGGACTAGTGGATGAGCAGTTCTTC.

V gene TRBV18 combines with J gene TRBJ1-4; the D gene is possibly TRBD1 (5 bases). Germline-derived CDR1 and CDR2 are KGHSH and LQKENI. The CDR3 is made up of 16 amino acids. The V end lost 3 bases, the J end lost 5 bases, and 16 bases lay between the germline ends. The CDR3 spells CASSPGGLTANEKLFF. The CDR3, as DNA: TGTGCCAGCTCACCCGGGGGACTCACGGCAAATGAAAAACTGTTTTTT.

Of note for this clone: Other nucleotide sequences from this sample produce the same CDR3. The chain links TRBV28 to TRBJ1-2, with a weak D call TRBD1 (6 bases). Germline lookup yields CDR1 MDHEN and CDR2 SYDVKM. The CDR3 is 15 amino acids. With 5 bases removed from V and 4 bases from J, the gap between germline ends came to 17 bases. The CDR3 here is CASSPRGRGVYGYTF. In DNA form, the CDR3 reads TGTGCCAGCAGTCCCCGTGGCAGGGGCGTCTATGGCTACACCTTC.

Concerning this clone: Its ends do not fully match the called genes, so a read error is possible. The genes are TRBV30 and TRBJ2-1; TRBD1 matches at 9 bases. CDR3 length: 15 residues. CDR1 GTSNPN and CDR2 SVGIG come from the germline V gene (reference sequence). CDR3 nucleotide sequence: TGTGCCTGGAGTGTACGAGGGACAGGGTACAGTGAGCAGTTCTTC. It specifies CAWSVRGTGYSEQFF.

The chain recombines TRBV30 with TRBJ2-2; 10 positions agree with TRBD2. The trim removed 3 bases at V and 1 base at J, leaving 5 bases unmatched. The length of the CDR3 is 16 residues. The germline V gene has CDR1 GTSNPN and CDR2 SVGIG (reference sequence). The CDR3 DNA reads as TGTGCCTGGAGCCTAGCGGGAGCACGGAACACCGGGGAGCTGTTTTTT. It yields the protein CAWSLAGARNTGELFF.

CDR3 nucleotides: TGCGCCAGCAGCTTTTTAGCGGGAGGGACTAGCACAGATACGCAGTATTTT. Translating gives CASSFLAGGTSTDTQYF. The rearrangement links TRBV5-1 to TRBJ2-3; 11 bases line up with TRBD2. Germline CDR1 is SGHRS and CDR2 is YFSETQ. This CDR3 is built from 17 residues. Trimming took 2 bases from V and 0 from J; bases not matched to a gene: 5.

This sequence joins TRBV30 and TRBJ2-2, with 9 nucleotides matching TRBD1. Germline V gene lookup returns CDR1 GTSNPN and CDR2 SVGIG (reference sequence). The V segment lost 2 bases and the J segment 15 bases; nucleotides outside the gene matches: 10. The CDR3 extends over 13 amino acids. DNA for the CDR3: TGTGCCTGGAGTCTCGGACAGGGGCGGTTTATGTTTTTT. It encodes CAWSLGQGRFMFF.

The chain uses TRBV4-1 and TRBJ2-1; 8 nucleotides align to TRBD2. This CDR3 is built from 16 residues. V lost 4 bases to trimming and J lost 3 bases; unmatched junction nucleotides: 8. The germline CDR1 and CDR2 sequences are MGHRA and YSYEKL. The CDR3 spells CASSPGGSGSYNEQFF. The CDR3 region has the DNA TGCGCCAGCAGCCCCGGAGGGAGCGGGAGCTACAATGAGCAGTTCTTC.